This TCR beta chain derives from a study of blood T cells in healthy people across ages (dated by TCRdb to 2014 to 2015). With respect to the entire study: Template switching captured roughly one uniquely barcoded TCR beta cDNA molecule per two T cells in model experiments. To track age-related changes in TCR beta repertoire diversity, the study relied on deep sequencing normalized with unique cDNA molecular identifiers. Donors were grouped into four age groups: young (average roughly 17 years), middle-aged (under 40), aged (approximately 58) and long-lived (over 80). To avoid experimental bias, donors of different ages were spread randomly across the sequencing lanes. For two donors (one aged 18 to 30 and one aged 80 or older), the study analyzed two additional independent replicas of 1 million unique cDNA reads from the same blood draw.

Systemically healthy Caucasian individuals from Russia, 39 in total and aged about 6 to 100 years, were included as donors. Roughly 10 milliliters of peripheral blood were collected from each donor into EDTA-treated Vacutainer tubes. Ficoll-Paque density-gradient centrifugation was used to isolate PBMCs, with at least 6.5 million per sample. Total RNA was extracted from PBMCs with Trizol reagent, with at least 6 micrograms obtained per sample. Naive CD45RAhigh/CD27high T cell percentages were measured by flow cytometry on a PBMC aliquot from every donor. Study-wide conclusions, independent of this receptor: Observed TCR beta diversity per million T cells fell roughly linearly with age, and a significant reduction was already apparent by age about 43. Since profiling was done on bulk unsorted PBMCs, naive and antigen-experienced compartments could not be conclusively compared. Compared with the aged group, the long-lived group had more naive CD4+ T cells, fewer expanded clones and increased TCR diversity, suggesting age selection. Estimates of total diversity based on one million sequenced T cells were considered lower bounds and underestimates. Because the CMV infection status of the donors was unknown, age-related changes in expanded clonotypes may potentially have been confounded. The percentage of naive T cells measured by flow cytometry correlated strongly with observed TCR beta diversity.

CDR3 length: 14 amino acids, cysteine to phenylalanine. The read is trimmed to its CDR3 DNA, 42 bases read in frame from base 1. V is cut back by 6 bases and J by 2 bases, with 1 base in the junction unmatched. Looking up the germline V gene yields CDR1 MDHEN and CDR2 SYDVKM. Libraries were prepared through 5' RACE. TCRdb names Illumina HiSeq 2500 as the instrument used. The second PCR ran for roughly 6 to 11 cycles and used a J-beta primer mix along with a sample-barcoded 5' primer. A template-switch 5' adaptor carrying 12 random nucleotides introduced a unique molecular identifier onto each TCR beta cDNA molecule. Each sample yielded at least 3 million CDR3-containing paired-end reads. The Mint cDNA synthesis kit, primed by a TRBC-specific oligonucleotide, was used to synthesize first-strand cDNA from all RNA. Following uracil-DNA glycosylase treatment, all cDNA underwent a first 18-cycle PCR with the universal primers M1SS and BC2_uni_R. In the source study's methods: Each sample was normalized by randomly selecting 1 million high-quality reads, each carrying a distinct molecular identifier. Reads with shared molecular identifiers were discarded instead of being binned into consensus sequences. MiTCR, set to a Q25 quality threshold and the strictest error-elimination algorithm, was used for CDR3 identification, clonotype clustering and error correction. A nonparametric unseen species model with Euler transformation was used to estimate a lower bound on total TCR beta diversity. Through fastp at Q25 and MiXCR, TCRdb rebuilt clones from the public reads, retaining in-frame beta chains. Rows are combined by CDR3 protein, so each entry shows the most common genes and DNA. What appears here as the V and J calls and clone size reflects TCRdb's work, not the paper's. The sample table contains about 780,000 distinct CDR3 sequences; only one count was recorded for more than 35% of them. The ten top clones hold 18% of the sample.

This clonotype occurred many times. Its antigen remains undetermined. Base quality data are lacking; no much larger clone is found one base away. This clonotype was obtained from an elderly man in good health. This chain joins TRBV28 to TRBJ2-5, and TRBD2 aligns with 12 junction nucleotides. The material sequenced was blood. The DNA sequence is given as TGTGCCAGCAGACTAGCGGGAGGACAAGAGACCCAGTACTTC. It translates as CASRLAGGQETQYF.